These 25 T cell receptor beta chains were all obtained from the same sample, sequenced in a study of T cells in Graves' hyperthyroidism and ophthalmopathy (dated 2019 in TCRdb). Library method: multiplex PCR. The sequencing machine was an Illumina HiSeq 2000. Amplification of TCR beta CDR3 regions was carried out from RNA transcripts. The first round of RT-PCR for the TCR CDR3 was performed with the HTBI primer set and the Qiagen OneStep RT-PCR kit. The public reads were reprocessed in TCRdb via fastp at Q25 and MiXCR, keeping in-frame beta chains. A single entry per CDR3 protein holds the most common genes and DNA from its merged rows. The sample includes about 260,000 distinct CDR3 sequences, with roughly 15% observed a single time. The top ten constitute 25% to 30% of the sample. The sequenced sample was blood. The source of these receptors is a woman aged 18-35 years with Graves' ophthalmopathy.

In its sample, this clonotype was seen many times. V and J are TRBV6-1 and TRBJ1-1; 11 nucleotides line up with TRBD1. Germline CDR1 and CDR2: MNHNS and SASEGT. Trimming removed 6 bases from V and 5 bases from J; junction bases left unmatched: 2. The CDR3 consists of 13 residues. The DNA of the CDR3 is TGTGCCAGCAGGGACAGGGGGCGTACTGAAGCTTTCTTT. Its translation: CASRDRGRTEAFF.

This clonotype was recorded many times. V usage is TRBV28 and J usage is TRBJ1-2; D might be TRBD1 (5 bases). The ends were cut back, 6 bases at V and 4 bases at J, with 15 bases in the middle. There are 14 residues in the CDR3. CDR1 is MDHEN, CDR2 SYDVKM, per germline. The CDR3 sequence is CASSGGGETYGYTF. In nucleotides, the CDR3 is TGTGCCAGCAGCGGGGGGGGGGAAACCTATGGCTACACCTTC.

The gene calls are TRBV11-2 and TRBJ2-1; the match to TRBD2 covers 11 bases. Germline CDR1 is SGHAT and CDR2 is FQNNGV. The CDR3 extends over 17 amino acids. V shed 4 bases and J 0 bases; nucleotides not matched to a gene: 5. CDR3 nucleotide sequence: TGTGCCAGCAGCTCGCGACTAGCGGGGAGCTCCTACAATGAGCAGTTCTTC. It is translated as CASSSRLAGSSYNEQFF. Variable domain in full (rest from reference TRBV11-2 and TRBJ2-1): EAGVAQSPRYKIIEKRQSVAFWCNPISGHATLYWYQQILGQGPKLLIQFQNNGVVDDSQLPKDRFSAERLKGVDSTLKIQPAKLEDSAVYLCASSSRLAGSSYNEQFFGPGTRLTVL.

This clonotype appeared many times. This chain links TRBV5-1 with TRBJ1-1; D is perhaps TRBD1 (5 bases). Germline CDR1 reads SGHRS; CDR2 reads YFSETQ. Trimming left V 4 bases short and J 6 bases short, with 7 bases between. The CDR3 length is 11 residues. Here the CDR3 reads CASSEQAEAFF. CDR3 in DNA: TGCGCCAGCAGCGAACAGGCTGAAGCTTTCTTT.

This clonotype was counted between two and nine times. J is TRBJ2-1 and V is TRBV15; 15 bases are a match to TRBD2. Trimming at V came to 0 bases and at J to 2 bases, leaving 8 bases not matched to a gene. Germline CDR1 LNHNV, CDR2 YYDKDF (reference sequence). The CDR3 totals 20 residues. The CDR3 nucleotides read TGTGCCACCAGCAGAGATTGGGGACTAGCGGGAGGTCCCGCCTACAATGAGCAGTTCTTC. Amino acids: CATSRDWGLAGGPAYNEQFF.

This clonotype was seen repeatedly, ten times or more. The genes are TRBV10-2 and TRBJ1-1; D is undetermined. The CDR3 has 13 amino acids. CDR1 is WSHSY, CDR2 SAAADI, per germline. The V gene lost 3 bases and the J gene lost 7 bases, with 12 bases spanning the gap. The CDR3 nucleotides read TGCGCCAGCAGTGAAGTACGGCGCCTTGAAGCTTTCTTT. It yields the protein CASSEVRRLEAFF.

V usage is TRBV2 and J usage is TRBJ2-1; tentative D call: TRBD1 (6 bases). CDR1 and CDR2 (germline): SNHLY, FYNNEI. CDR3 length: 14 residues. The V end was cut by 2 bases, the J end by 9 bases, with 14 bases between. The CDR3 here is CASSEWNTGLEQFF. As DNA, the CDR3 is TGTGCCAGCAGTGAATGGAATACAGGGCTTGAGCAGTTCTTC.

This clonotype appeared many times. This chain joins TRBV10-1 and TRBJ1-1; 9 nucleotides match TRBD1. Germline V gene lookup returns CDR1 WNHNN and CDR2 SYGVQD (reference sequence). The ends lost 6 bases at V and 3 bases at J; junction bases unmatched: 5. CDR3 length: 14 amino acids. The CDR3 protein is CASRLQGADTEAFF. The CDR3 nucleotides read TGCGCCAGCAGGCTACAGGGGGCGGACACTGAAGCTTTCTTT.

This clonotype has ten or more counts. The rearrangement joins TRBV29-1 to TRBJ1-1; 7 nucleotides agree with TRBD1. Germline assignment: CDR1 SQVTM and CDR2 ANQGSEA. The CDR3 contains 13 residues. With 8 bases clipped from V and 3 bases from J, the junction kept 9 bases outside the gene matches. The CDR3 is CSLRTGKDTEAFF. The CDR3 DNA follows: TGCAGCTTACGGACAGGAAAAGACACTGAAGCTTTCTTT.

This clonotype was seen ten or more times. The CDR3 nucleotides are TGTGCCAGCAGCGTAGATGGTCACCGGAACACTGAAGCTTTCTTT. It is translated as CASSVDGHRNTEAFF. The V gene is TRBV9, the J gene TRBJ1-1; D call uncertain. The CDR3 runs to 15 residues. Germline assignment: CDR1 SGDLS and CDR2 YYNGEE. V was pared by 0 bases and J by 1 base, with 10 bases between.

At least ten counts were recorded for this clonotype. V and J are TRBV28 and TRBJ2-2; 13 bases agree with TRBD2. The V and J ends lost 5 bases and 7 bases, in that order; junction bases with no gene match: 4. Germline V lookup: CDR1 MDHEN, CDR2 SYDVKM. The CDR3 extends over 15 amino acids. DNA for the CDR3: TGTGCCAGCAGTACTAGCGGGAGGGGTATCGGGGAGCTGTTTTTT. Protein sequence: CASSTSGRGIGELFF.

This clonotype was seen at least ten times. The rearrangement uses TRBV10-3 and TRBJ1-5; TRBD1 agrees at 10 bases. Trimming cost V 3 bases and J 0 bases; bases outside gene matches: 2. Germline values: CDR1 ENHRY, CDR2 SYGVKD. This CDR3 is built from 16 residues. CDR3 sequence (DNA): TGTGCCATCAGTGACGACAGGGGGCTTAGCAATCAGCCCCAGCATTTT. It encodes CAISDDRGLSNQPQHF.

This clonotype was seen repeatedly, ten times or more. This sequence joins TRBV30 and TRBJ2-2, with TRBD2 matching over 9 bases. The J segment lost 2 bases and the V segment lost 5 bases, leaving 3 bases of the junction unmatched. The germline V gene has CDR1 GTSNPN and CDR2 SVGIG (reference sequence). The CDR3 covers 14 residues. In DNA, the CDR3 is TGTGCCTGGCGAGCGGGAGGAAACACCGGGGAGCTGTTTTTT. Its protein is CAWRAGGNTGELFF.

CDR3 in amino acids: CASSEEGNNQPQHF. In DNA, the CDR3 is TGTGCCAGCAGTGAGGAGGGGAACAATCAGCCCCAGCATTTT. V and J are TRBV2 and TRBJ1-5; D perhaps matches TRBD1 (5 bases). Germline V lookup: CDR1 SNHLY, CDR2 FYNNEI. Trimming removed 3 bases from V and 3 bases from J, with 9 bases in between. CDR3 length: 14 residues. Using reference TRBV2 and TRBJ1-5 for the parts outside the CDR3, the full variable domain is EPEVTQTPSHQVTQMGQEVILRCVPISNHLYFYWYRQILGQKVEFLVSFYNNEISEKSEIFDDQFSVERPDGSNFTLKIRSTKLEDSAMYFCASSEEGNNQPQHFGDGTRLSIL.

This clonotype is judged medium-sized. The junction differs from germline at one of its ends, possibly a read error. V is TRBV20-1 and J is TRBJ2-5, with TRBD2 matching over 11 bases. Germline CDR1 DFQATT, CDR2 SNEGSKA (reference sequence). The CDR3 loop spans 16 amino acids. The CDR3 here is CSASSASGGIQDTQYF. For the CDR3, the DNA is TGCAGTGCTAGTTCGGCTAGCGGGGGGATACAAGATACCCAGTACTTC.

This clonotype was recorded a few times. A read error may explain this, as a much larger clone is one base away. This chain connects TRBV12-3 or TRBV12-4 to TRBJ2-7; D unresolved. The CDR3 contains 13 residues. CDR3 DNA sequence: TGTGCCAGCCTAAACCCCCCCTCCTACGAGCAGTGCTTC. As protein: CASLNPPSYEQCF.

V and J are TRBV9 and TRBJ2-1, with TRBD2 matching 14 bases. Germline CDR1 is SGDLS and CDR2 is YYNGEE. Losses at the gene ends were 3 bases for V and 8 bases for J; bases not matched to a gene: 4. This CDR3 contains 15 residues. CDR3 amino acids: CASSDRTSGRYEQFF. Written as DNA, the CDR3 is TGTGCCAGCAGCGACCGGACTAGCGGGAGGTATGAGCAGTTCTTC.

This clonotype was observed at least ten times. In nucleotides, the CDR3 is TGTGCCAGCAGCTACAACAGGAATGCGGAATCACCCCTCCACTTT. Its protein is CASSYNRNAESPLHF. The rearrangement uses TRBV5-6 and TRBJ1-6; TRBD1 might be the D (5 bases). The germline V gene encodes CDR1 SGHDT and CDR2 YYEEEE. CDR3 length equals 15 residues. V lost 3 bases to trimming and J lost 10 bases, with 17 bases between them.

There are many counts of this clonotype. V and J are TRBV27 and TRBJ1-1; no firm D call. The germline CDR1 and CDR2 sequences are MNHEY and SMNVEV (reference sequence). The V and J ends lost 2 bases and 3 bases respectively, with 7 bases between them. The CDR3 sequence is 13 residues long. The CDR3 loop reads CASSLLADTEAFF. CDR3 bases: TGTGCCAGCAGTTTACTGGCCGACACTGAAGCTTTCTTT.

This clonotype was seen many times. The rearrangement joins TRBV20-1 to TRBJ2-3; 9 nucleotides line up with TRBD2. Looked up from germline, CDR1 is DFQATT and CDR2 is SNEGSKA (reference sequence). This CDR3 contains 13 residues. This CDR3 reads CSLAGAGTDTQYF. Here the CDR3 DNA reads TGCAGCTTAGCGGGGGCCGGCACAGATACGCAGTATTTT.

Remarks on this clonotype: The conserved phenylalanine or tryptophan normally closing the CDR3 is absent here, so this likely arose from a read error. The rearrangement joins TRBV20-1 to TRBJ1-1; no clear D gene. Germline V CDR1 and CDR2: DFQATT, SNEGSKA (reference sequence). The CDR3 extends over 13 amino acids. V was pared by 8 bases and J by 0 bases, with 13 bases between. CDR3 DNA sequence: TGCAGTACACTCCCTCATATGAACACTGAAGCTTTCATT. Protein product: CSTLPHMNTEAFI.

There are many counts of this clonotype. The CDR3 nucleotides are TGTGCCAGCAGCCAAGTGGGCGGACAGAACCCAAGGGGGCCAGTCCCTAACTATGGCTACACCTTC. This encodes CASSQVGGQNPRGPVPNYGYTF. This rearrangement joins TRBV14 to TRBJ1-2; 7 bases map to TRBD1. Germline values: CDR1 SGHDN, CDR2 FVKESK. The length of the CDR3 is 22 residues. V was pared by 1 base and J by 0 bases, with 23 bases of the junction left unmatched.

This clonotype has ten or more counts. The rearrangement links TRBV11-2 to TRBJ2-2; 10 bases fit TRBD1. Germline V gene lookup returns CDR1 SGHAT and CDR2 FQNNGV. This CDR3 comprises 15 residues. With 4 bases clipped from V and 2 bases from J, the junction kept 1 base outside the gene matches. The CDR3 protein is CASSWDRGNTGELFF. The DNA for the CDR3 is TGTGCCAGCAGCTGGGACAGGGGAAACACCGGGGAGCTGTTTTTT. The full variable domain, rest sourced from reference TRBV11-2 and TRBJ2-2, is EAGVAQSPRYKIIEKRQSVAFWCNPISGHATLYWYQQILGQGPKLLIQFQNNGVVDDSQLPKDRFSAERLKGVDSTLKIQPAKLEDSAVYLCASSWDRGNTGELFFGEGSRLTVL.

In this sample, this clonotype turned up many times. This sequence joins TRBV5-1 and TRBJ2-5; a possible D gene is TRBD2 (5 bases). The CDR3 is 14 residues long. The germline CDR1 and CDR2 sequences are SGHRS and YFSETQ. The V and J ends lost 4 bases and 7 bases respectively, with 17 bases between them. CDR3 amino acids: CASSPGGAGSTQYF. The CDR3 DNA sequence: TGCGCCAGCAGCCCCGGAGGAGCAGGATCGACCCAGTACTTC.

Many counts were recorded for this clonotype. This rearrangement joins TRBV20-1 to TRBJ2-5, with D possibly TRBD2 on 5 matching bases. V dropped 0 bases and J dropped 4 bases, with 12 bases sitting between them. Germline-derived CDR1 and CDR2 are DFQATT and SNEGSKA (reference sequence). The CDR3 is 14 amino acids. The DNA of the CDR3 is TGCAGTGCTAGAGATCCTCGAGGGCCAGAGACCCAGTACTTC. It codes for CSARDPRGPETQYF.